This TCR beta chain was identified during a study of T cell responses to AZD1222 COVID-19 vaccine. Worth noting for this clone: What it recognizes is unknown.

V shed 4 bases and J 3 bases; nucleotides not matched to a gene: 0. The germline gives CDR1 LNHDA, CDR2 SQIVND (reference sequence). The CDR3 spans 13 residues. The repertoire was sequenced with immunoSEQ multiplex PCR; TCRdb's copy has only in-frame clones and lacks some. The data contain 100,000 to 150,000 clones, 88% of them singletons. Study-wide points: In a largely white British group with more females than males, clonal diversity was possibly underestimated. Spike-wide vaccine-associated CD4 TCRs dominated at 160-218 and 743-854. Repertoires were sampled only after the peak T cell response.

The chain joins TRBV19 to TRBJ2-1; 7 bases align to TRBD1. Sequenced here: peripheral blood, sampled on day 0 of MenACWY control vaccination. This sequence originates from an adult in good health. In DNA form, the CDR3 reads TGTGCCAGTAGTACAGGGGGCTACAATGAGCAGTTCTTC. Protein product: CASSTGGYNEQFF.